The clone carrying this T cell receptor beta chain was observed a few times. One entry per CDR3 protein results from TCRdb running MiXCR on the RT-PCR reads. The sample shows approximately 140,000 distinct CDR3 sequences, about a third of them seen only once. This specimen comes from a study of patients and donors after allogeneic stem cell transplantation. CDR3 length: 13 residues. Germline assignment: CDR1 MNHEY and CDR2 SVGAGI. V was shortened by 6 bases and J by 1 base, with 9 bases between the two germline ends. The source is a human donor who was either an allogeneic HSCT recipient or a stem cell or donor lymphocyte infusion donor (not recorded which). It is not recorded whose cells these are; they may come from a transplant donor. V and J are TRBV6-5 and TRBJ1-1; D possibly corresponds to TRBD1 (5 bases). The sample comprised blood, either unsorted or a sorted T cell fraction (not recorded which). CDR3 amino acids: CASRTTGNTEAFF. The CDR3 nucleotides are TGTGCCAGCAGGACAACAGGGAACACTGAAGCTTTCTTT.